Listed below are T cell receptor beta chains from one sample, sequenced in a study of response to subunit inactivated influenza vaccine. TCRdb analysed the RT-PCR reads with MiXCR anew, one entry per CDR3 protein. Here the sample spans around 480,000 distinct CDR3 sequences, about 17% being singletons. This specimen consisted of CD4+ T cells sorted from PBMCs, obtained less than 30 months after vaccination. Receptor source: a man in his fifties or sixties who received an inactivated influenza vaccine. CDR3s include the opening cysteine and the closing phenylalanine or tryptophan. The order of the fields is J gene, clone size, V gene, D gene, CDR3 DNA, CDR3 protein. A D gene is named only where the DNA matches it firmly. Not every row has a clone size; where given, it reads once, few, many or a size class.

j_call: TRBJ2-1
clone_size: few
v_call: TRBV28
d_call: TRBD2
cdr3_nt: TGTGCCAGCAGTTCAGCGGGGGGGCCGGTCAATGAGCAGTTCTTC
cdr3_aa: CASSSAGGPVNEQFF

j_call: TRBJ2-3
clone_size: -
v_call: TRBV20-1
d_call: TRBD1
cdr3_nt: TGCAGTGCCCAACCTGGGACAGACACAGATACGCAGTATTTT
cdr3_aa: CSAQPGTDTDTQYF

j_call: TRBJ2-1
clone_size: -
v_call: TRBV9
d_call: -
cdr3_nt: TGTGCCAGCAGCTTTTTCCGAGGGGGCAATGAGCAGTTCTTC
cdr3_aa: CASSFFRGGNEQFF

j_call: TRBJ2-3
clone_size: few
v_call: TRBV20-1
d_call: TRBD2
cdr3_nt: TGCAGTGCTAGAGATCCGTGGGGACTAGCGGTCGAAACGCAGTATTTT
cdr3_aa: CSARDPWGLAVETQYF

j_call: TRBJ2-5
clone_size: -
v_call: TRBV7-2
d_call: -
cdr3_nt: TGTGCCAGCAGCTTTCACCAGTCTCGGTTGGAGACCCAGTACTTC
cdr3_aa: CASSFHQSRLETQYF

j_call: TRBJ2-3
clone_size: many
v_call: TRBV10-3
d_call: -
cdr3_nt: TGTGCCATCAGTGAGCTGCTCCTAGTGGGAACAGATACGCAGTATTTT
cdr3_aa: CAISELLLVGTDTQYF

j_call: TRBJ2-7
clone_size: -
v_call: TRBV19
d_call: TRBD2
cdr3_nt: TGTGCCAGTAGTACCGTAGCGGGGACTTACGAGCAGTACTTC
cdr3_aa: CASSTVAGTYEQYF

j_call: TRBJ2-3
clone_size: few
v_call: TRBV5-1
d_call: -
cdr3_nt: TGCGCCAGCAGTATTCGGGAGTGGACGACAGATACGCAGTATTTT
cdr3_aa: CASSIREWTTDTQYF

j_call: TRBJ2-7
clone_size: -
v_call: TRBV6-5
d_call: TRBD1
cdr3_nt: TGTGCCAGCATTAACCGAGCAGGGGGCAGGCAGCAGTACTTC
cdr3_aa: CASINRAGGRQQYF

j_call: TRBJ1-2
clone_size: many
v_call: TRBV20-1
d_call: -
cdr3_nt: TGCAGTGCTAGAGATCCCCTAAAGGGGGATGGCTACACCTTC
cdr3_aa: CSARDPLKGDGYTF

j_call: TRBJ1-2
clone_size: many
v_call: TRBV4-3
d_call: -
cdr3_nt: TGCGCCAGCAGCCAAGATAGCGGGGGCAGCTATGGCTACACCTTC
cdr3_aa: CASSQDSGGSYGYTF

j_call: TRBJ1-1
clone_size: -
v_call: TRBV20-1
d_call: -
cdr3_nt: TGCAGTGCTAGAGATGCGCCAGAAGCTTTCTTT
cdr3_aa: CSARDAPEAFF

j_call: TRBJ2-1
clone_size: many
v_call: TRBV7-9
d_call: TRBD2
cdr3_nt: TGTGCCAGCAGCTTTGGGACTAGCAACGATGAGCAGTTCTTC
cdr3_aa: CASSFGTSNDEQFF

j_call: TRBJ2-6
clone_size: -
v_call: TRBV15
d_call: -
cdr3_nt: TGTGCCACCAGCAAGGAGTACTCTGGGGCCAACGTCCTGACTTTC
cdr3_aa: CATSKEYSGANVLTF

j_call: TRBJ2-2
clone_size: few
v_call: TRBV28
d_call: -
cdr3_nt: TGTGCCAGCAGTTATCTCCCCGGGGAGCTGTTTTTT
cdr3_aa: CASSYLPGELFF

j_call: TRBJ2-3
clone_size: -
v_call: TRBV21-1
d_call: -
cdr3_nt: TGTGCCAGCAGCAAAAAGGGCGTCCATGGGAGGGCCGCAGATACGCAGTATTTT
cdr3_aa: CASSKKGVHGRAADTQYF

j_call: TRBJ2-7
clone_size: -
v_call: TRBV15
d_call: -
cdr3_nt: TGTGCCACCAGCAGAGATCTATGGGGAAATGGAATCCACGAGCAGTACTTC
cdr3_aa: CATSRDLWGNGIHEQYF

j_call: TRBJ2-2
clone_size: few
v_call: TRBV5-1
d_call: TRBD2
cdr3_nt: TGCGCCAGCAGCTTGGATACTAGCGGATACACCGGGGAGCTGTTTTTT
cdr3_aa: CASSLDTSGYTGELFF

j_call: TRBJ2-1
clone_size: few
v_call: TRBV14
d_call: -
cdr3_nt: TGTGCCAGCAGCCCGACAGAAAGAGGCAATGAGCAGTTCTTC
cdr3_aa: CASSPTERGNEQFF

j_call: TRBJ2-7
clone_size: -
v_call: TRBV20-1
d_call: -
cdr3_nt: TGCAGTGCTAGAGGCGGACTTCTGAGCCCCTGGGCCCACGAGCAGTACTTC
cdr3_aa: CSARGGLLSPWAHEQYF

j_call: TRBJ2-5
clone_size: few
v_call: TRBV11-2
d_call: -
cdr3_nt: TGTGCCAGCAGCGAGTCCTGGGTAGGGGAGACCCAGTACTTC
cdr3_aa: CASSESWVGETQYF

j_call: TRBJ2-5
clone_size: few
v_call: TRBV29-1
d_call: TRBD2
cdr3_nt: TGCAGCGTTGGAAGGACTAGCGGGGGGGCTGGTGAGACCCAGTACTTC
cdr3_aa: CSVGRTSGGAGETQYF

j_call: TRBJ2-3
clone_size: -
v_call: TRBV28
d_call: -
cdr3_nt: TGTGCCAGCAGTACCTCCGGGACCTTTTCCTATTTT
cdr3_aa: CASSTSGTFSYF

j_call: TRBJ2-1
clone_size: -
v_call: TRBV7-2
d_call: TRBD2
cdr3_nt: TGTGCCAGCAGCTTAGCGGCGGGAGGCCTATACAATGAGCAGTTCTTC
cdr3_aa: CASSLAAGGLYNEQFF

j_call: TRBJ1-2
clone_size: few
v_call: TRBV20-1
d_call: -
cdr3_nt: TGCAGTGCGAAAACAGTCGCTTCTAACTATGGCTACACCTTC
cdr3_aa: CSAKTVASNYGYTF

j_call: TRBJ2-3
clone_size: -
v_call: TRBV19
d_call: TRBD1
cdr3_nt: TGTGCCAGTAGTACCCAACAGGGGAACACAGATACGCAGTATTTT
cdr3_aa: CASSTQQGNTDTQYF

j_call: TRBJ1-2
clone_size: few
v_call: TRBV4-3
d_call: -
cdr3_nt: TGCGCCAGCAGCCAGGACGGGATGACATCGGGCGGCTACACCTTC
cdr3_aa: CASSQDGMTSGGYTF

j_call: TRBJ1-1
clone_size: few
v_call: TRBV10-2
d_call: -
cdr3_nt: TGCGCCAGCAACCCGGTAACGAACACTGAAGCTTTCTTT
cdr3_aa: CASNPVTNTEAFF

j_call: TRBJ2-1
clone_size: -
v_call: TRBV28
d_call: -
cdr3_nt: TGTGCCAGCAGTTTAGGGGTAGGAATAAGTGAGCAGTTCTTC
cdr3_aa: CASSLGVGISEQFF

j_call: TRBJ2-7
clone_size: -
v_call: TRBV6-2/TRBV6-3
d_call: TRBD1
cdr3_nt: TGTGCCAGCAGACGCGACAGGGGGCAGACCTACGAGCAGTACTTC
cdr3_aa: CASRRDRGQTYEQYF

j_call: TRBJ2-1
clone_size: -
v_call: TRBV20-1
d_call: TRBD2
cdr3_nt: TGCAGTGCTAGTGGGCTAGCGGGCATGTACAATGAGCAGTTCTTC
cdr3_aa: CSASGLAGMYNEQFF

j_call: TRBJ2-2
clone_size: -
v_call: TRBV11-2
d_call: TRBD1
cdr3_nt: TGTGCCAGCAGCCGACAGGGGACCACCGGGGAGCTGTTTTTT
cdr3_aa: CASSRQGTTGELFF

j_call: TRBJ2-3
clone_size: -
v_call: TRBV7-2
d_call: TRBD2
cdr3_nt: TGTGCCAGCAGATGGGTTGGGACTAGCGGGGATACGCAGTATTTT
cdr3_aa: CASRWVGTSGDTQYF

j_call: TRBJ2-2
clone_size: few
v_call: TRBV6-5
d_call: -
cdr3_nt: TGTGCCAGCAGTTACCGGGGCAGGAACACCGGGGAGCTGTTTTTT
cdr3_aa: CASSYRGRNTGELFF

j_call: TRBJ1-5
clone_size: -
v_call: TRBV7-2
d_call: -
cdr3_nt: TGTGCCAGCAGCTTAGTTGCAGGGACTAATCAGCCCCAGCATTTT
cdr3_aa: CASSLVAGTNQPQHF

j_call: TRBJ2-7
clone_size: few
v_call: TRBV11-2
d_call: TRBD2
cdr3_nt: TGTGCCAGCAGCTTATTCCGACTAGCGGGAGGGCGGTTATCCGGCGAGCAGTACTTC
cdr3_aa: CASSLFRLAGGRLSGEQYF

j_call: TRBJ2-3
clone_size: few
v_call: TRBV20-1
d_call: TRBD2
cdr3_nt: TGCAGTGCCCCAGACAGCGGGAGGGCCACAGATACGCAGTATTTT
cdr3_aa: CSAPDSGRATDTQYF

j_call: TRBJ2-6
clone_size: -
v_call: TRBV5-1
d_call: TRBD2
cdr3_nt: TGCGCCAGCAGCACCGCTAGCGGAGGGTCTGGGGCCAACGTCCTGACTTTC
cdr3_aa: CASSTASGGSGANVLTF

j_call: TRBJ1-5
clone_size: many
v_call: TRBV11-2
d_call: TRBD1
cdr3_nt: TGTGCCAGCAGCGCAAACCGGGACAGGGGGCGAAGTCAAAGCAATCAGCCCCAGCATTTT
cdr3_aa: CASSANRDRGRSQSNQPQHF

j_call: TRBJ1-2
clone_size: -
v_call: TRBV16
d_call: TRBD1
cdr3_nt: TGTGCCAGCAGCCAAGGACAGGGGTTTCTTACTTCCTATGGCTACACCTTC
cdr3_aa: CASSQGQGFLTSYGYTF

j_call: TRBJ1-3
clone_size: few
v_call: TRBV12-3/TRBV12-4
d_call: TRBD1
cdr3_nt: TGTGCCAGCAGCGGACAGGACCATGGAAACACCATATATTTT
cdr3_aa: CASSGQDHGNTIYF

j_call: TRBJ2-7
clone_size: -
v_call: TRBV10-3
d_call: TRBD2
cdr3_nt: TGTGCCATCAGTGAGTTGGGGGGGGACTACGAGCAGTACTTC
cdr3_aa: CAISELGGDYEQYF

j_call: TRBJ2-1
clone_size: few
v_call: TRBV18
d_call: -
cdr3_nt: TGTGCCAGCTCTGCTGCCCCCAGGCGGGAACAGTTCTTC
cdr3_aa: CASSAAPRREQFF

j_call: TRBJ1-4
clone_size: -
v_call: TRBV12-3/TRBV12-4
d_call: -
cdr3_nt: TGTGCCAGCAGTTTAGCTGGCCGGCGAAATGAAAAACTGTTTTTT
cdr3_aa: CASSLAGRRNEKLFF

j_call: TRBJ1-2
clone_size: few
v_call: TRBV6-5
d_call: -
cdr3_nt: TGTGCCAGCAGTTACACAGGAAACTATGGCTACACCTTC
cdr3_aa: CASSYTGNYGYTF